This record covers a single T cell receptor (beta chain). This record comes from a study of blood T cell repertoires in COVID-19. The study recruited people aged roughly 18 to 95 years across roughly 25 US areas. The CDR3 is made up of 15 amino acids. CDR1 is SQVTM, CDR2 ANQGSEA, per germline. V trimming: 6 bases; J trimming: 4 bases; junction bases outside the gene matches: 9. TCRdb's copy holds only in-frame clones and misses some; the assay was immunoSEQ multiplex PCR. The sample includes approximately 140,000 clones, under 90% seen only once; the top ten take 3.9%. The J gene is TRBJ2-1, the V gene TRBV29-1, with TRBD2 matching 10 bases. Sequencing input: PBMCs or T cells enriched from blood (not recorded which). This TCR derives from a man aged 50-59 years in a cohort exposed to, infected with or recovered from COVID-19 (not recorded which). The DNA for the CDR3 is TGCAGCGTCCCGATTACTAGCGGGATGTACAATGAGCAGTTCTTC. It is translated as CSVPITSGMYNEQFF.